This section outlines one TCR beta chain sequence together with its context. What it recognizes is unknown. 13 Jbeta primers and 60 Vbeta primers were used for the PCR. Generated by immunoSEQ multiplex PCR, the TCRdb table keeps only in-frame clones and is missing some. The sample carries around 200,000 clones, over 75% recorded once. This sample stems from a study of cytomegalovirus exposure and HLA in healthy donors. As for the study in general: The 100 million to 140 million unique TCR beta sequences, from about 180 million T cells, were found by an earlier analysis.

Study findings and constraints: Sequencing likely produced, as an artifact, a cluster of highly shared sequence variants.

Trimming left V 8 bases short and J 0 bases short, with 19 bases between. The CDR3 covers 16 residues. From germline, CDR1 is LNHNV and CDR2 YYDKDF (reference sequence). The chain has TRBV15 and TRBJ1-2, with D possibly TRBD1 on 5 matching bases. This TCR was recovered from a female donor in good health and CMV-seronegative. Sequencing was performed on PBMCs. CDR3 loop: CATLPGPGLSNYGYTF. The CDR3 region has the DNA TGTGCCACCTTACCTGGCCCAGGGTTATCTAACTATGGCTACACCTTC.